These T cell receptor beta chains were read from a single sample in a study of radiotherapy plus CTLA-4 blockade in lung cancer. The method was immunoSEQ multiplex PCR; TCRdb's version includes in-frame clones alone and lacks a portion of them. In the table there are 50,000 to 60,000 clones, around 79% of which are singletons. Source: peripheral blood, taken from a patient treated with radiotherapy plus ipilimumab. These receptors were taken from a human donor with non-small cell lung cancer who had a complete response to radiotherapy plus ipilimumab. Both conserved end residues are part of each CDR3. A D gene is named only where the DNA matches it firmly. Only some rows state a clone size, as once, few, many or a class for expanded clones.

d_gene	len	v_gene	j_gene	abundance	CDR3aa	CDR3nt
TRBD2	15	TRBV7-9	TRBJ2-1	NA	CASSFGSGGDNEQFF	TGTGCCAGCAGCTTTGGTAGCGGGGGGGACAATGAGCAGTTCTTC
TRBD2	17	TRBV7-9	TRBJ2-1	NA	CASSLAGAGASHNEQFF	TGTGCCAGCAGCTTAGCCGGAGCGGGGGCCTCCCACAATGAGCAGTTCTTC
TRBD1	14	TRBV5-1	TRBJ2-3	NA	CASSLDRGRDTQYF	TGCGCCAGCAGCTTGGACAGGGGGCGAGATACGCAGTATTTT
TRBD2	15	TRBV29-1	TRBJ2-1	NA	CSVEDLTSAYNEQFF	TGCAGCGTTGAAGATTTAACTAGCGCCTACAATGAGCAGTTCTTC
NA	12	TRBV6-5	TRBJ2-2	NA	CASTRGTGELFF	TGTGCCAGCACTAGGGGCACCGGGGAGCTGTTTTTT
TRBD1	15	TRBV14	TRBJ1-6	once	CASSRPGQGTTPLHF	TGTGCCAGCAGCCGACCGGGACAGGGGACAACACCCCTCCACTTT
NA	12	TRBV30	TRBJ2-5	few	CAWSTQRETQYF	TGTGCCTGGAGTACCCAGAGGGAGACCCAGTACTTC
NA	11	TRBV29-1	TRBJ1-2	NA	CSVVGGDGYTF	TGCAGCGTTGTTGGGGGGGATGGCTACACCTTC
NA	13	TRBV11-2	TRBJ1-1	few	CASSWAMNTEAFF	TGTGCCAGCAGCTGGGCCATGAACACTGAAGCTTTCTTT
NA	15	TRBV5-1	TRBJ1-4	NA	CASSLMGATNEKLFF	TGCGCCAGCAGCTTGATGGGCGCGACTAATGAAAAACTGTTTTTT
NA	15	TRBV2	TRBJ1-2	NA	CASSEGLTGSHGYTF	TGTGCCAGCAGTGAGGGTCTTACAGGGTCTCATGGCTACACCTTC
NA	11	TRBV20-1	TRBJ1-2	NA	CSARQGYGYTF	TGCAGTGCTAGACAGGGTTATGGCTACACCTTC
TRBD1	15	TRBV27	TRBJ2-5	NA	CASSFAQGARETQYF	TGTGCCAGCAGTTTTGCGCAGGGGGCGAGAGAGACCCAGTACTTC
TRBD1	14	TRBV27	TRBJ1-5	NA	CASGLYRGIQPQHF	TGTGCCAGCGGACTTTACAGGGGAATTCAGCCCCAGCATTTT
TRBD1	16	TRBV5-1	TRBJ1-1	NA	CASSPYRQGVNTEAFF	TGCGCCAGCAGCCCCTATAGACAGGGGGTGAACACTGAAGCTTTCTTT
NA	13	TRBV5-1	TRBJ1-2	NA	CASSLQGRDGYTF	TGCGCCAGCAGCTTGCAGGGGAGAGATGGCTACACCTTC
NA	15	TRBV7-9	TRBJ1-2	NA	CASSLDVGQRVGYTF	TGTGCCAGCAGCTTAGATGTTGGTCAGCGTGTTGGCTACACCTTC
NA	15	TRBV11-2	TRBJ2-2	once	CASSFPAVNTGELFF	TGTGCCAGCAGCTTTCCAGCGGTTAACACCGGGGAGCTGTTTTTT
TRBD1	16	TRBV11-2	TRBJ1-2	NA	CASSFSPGQLIPGYTF	TGTGCCAGCAGCTTCTCCCCGGGACAGCTAATTCCTGGCTACACCTTC
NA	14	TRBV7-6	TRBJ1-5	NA	CASSLERSRQPQHF	TGTGCCAGCAGCTTAGAGAGGTCCCGGCAGCCCCAGCATTTT
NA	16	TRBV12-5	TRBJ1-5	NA	CASGLVQGRRTSPQHF	TGTGCTAGTGGTTTGGTACAGGGACGGCGAACCTCGCCCCAGCATTTT
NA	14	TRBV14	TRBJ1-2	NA	CASSQDYRVYGYTF	TGTGCCAGCAGCCAAGATTACAGGGTCTATGGCTACACCTTC
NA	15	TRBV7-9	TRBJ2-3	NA	CASSLLPVTTDTQYF	TGTGCCAGCAGCTTATTGCCGGTCACCACAGATACGCAGTATTTT
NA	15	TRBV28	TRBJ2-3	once	CASSPLGGRTDTQYF	TGTGCCAGCAGCCCCCTAGGGGGACGCACAGATACGCAGTATTTT
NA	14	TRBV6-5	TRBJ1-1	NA	CASESGATGTEAFF	TGTGCCAGCGAATCAGGGGCAACGGGCACTGAAGCTTTCTTT
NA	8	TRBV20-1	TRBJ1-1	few	CSATKAFF	TGCAGTGCTACTAAAGCTTTCTTT
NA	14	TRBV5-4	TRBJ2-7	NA	CASSTGTEPYEQYF	TGTGCCAGCAGTACAGGGACGGAACCCTACGAGCAGTACTTC
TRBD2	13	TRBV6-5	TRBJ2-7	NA	CASSPGRGNEQYF	TGTGCCAGCAGCCCCGGGAGGGGAAACGAGCAGTACTTC
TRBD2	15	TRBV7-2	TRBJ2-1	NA	CASSLALRLADEQFF	TGTGCCAGCAGCTTAGCGCTGCGACTAGCAGATGAGCAGTTCTTC
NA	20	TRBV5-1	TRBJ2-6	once	CASSRVPQGNTISGANVLTF	TGCGCCAGCAGCCGTGTTCCCCAGGGGAATACGATCTCTGGGGCCAACGTCCTGACTTTC
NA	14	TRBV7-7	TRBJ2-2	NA	CASSVGQQSGELFF	TGTGCTAGCAGCGTGGGACAACAAAGCGGGGAGCTGTTTTTT
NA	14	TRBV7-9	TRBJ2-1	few	CASSSSTSYNEQFF	TGTGCCAGCAGCTCCTCTACCTCCTACAATGAGCAGTTCTTC
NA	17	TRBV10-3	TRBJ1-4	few	CAISDTIRGGTNEKLFF	TGTGCCATCAGTGATACGATAAGGGGGGGAACTAATGAAAAACTGTTTTTT
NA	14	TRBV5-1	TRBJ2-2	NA	CASSLALDTGELFF	TGCGCCAGCAGCTTGGCCTTAGATACCGGGGAGCTGTTTTTT
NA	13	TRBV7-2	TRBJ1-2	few	CASSSLRGAGYTF	TGTGCCAGCAGCTCTCTCCGGGGGGCCGGCTACACCTTC
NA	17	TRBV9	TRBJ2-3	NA	CASSGRREGPFTDTQYF	TGTGCCAGCAGCGGGAGGCGGGAAGGGCCTTTCACAGATACGCAGTATTTT
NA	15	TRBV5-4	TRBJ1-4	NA	CASSPTTATNEKLFF	TGTGCCAGCAGCCCCACGACAGCAACTAATGAAAAACTGTTTTTT
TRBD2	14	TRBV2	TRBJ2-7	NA	CANLAGTDSYEQYF	TGTGCCAACCTAGCGGGGACCGACTCCTACGAGCAGTACTTC
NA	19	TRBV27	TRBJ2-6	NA	CASSLRVGGAGGGANVLTF	TGTGCCAGCAGTTTACGGGTGGGGGGAGCGGGTGGTGGGGCCAACGTCCTGACTTTC
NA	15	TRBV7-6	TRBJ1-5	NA	CASSLGEWRNQPQHF	TGTGCCAGCAGCTTAGGGGAGTGGCGCAATCAGCCCCAGCATTTT
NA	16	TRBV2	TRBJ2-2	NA	CASSADSLGGTGELFF	TGTGCCAGCAGTGCGGACAGCTTAGGGGGCACCGGGGAGCTGTTTTTT